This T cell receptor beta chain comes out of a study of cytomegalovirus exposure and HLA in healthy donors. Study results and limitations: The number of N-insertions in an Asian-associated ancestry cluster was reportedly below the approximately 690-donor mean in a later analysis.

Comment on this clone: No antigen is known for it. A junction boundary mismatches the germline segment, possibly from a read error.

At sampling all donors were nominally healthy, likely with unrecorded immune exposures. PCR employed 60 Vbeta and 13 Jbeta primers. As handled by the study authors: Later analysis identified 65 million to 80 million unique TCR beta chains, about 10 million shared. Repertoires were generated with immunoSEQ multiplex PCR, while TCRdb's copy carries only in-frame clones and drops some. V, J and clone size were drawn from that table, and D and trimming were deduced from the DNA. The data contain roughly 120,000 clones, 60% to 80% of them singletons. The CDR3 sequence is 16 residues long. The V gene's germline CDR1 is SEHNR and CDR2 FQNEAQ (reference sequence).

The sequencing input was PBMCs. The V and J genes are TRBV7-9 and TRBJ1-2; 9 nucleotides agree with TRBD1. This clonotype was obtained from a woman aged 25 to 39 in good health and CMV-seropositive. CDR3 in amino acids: CSSSLANRDREGGYTF. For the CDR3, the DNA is TGTTCCAGCAGCTTAGCTAACCGGGACAGGGAGGGTGGCTACACCTTC.